The sequence of this T cell receptor beta chain was determined in a study of cytomegalovirus exposure and HLA in healthy donors. Overall study results and limits: On later analysis, the bulk of CMV-associated TCR beta chains appeared to be HLA-restricted. Presence/absence comparisons presumed near-even sequencing depth among donors. The study carried out a later analysis of TCR beta sequences. It associated some 18,000 of them with specific HLA alleles at a false discovery rate of 0.05.

As for this clone: Its antigen is unidentified.

At collection, donors were nominally healthy, but unrecorded immune exposures were probable. Primers included in the PCR were 60 Vbeta and 13 Jbeta primers. Profiled with immunoSEQ multiplex PCR; TCRdb holds only in-frame clones, not every one. Of some 160,000 clones in the sample, roughly 80% are singletons; the top ten hold 1.5% to 2%. CDR1 and CDR2 from the germline V gene are SEHNR and FQNEAQ (reference sequence). This CDR3 contains 14 residues. J gave up 5 bases and V 0 bases, and 2 bases lay outside the gene matches. Sequencing input: PBMCs. The chain has TRBV7-9 and TRBJ1-2, with TRBD1 matching 8 bases. The TCR originated in a woman aged 40 to 55 in good health and CMV-seronegative. CDR3 loop: CASSLAGTGYGYTF. CDR3 DNA sequence: TGTGCCAGCAGCTTAGCAGGGACAGGTTATGGCTACACCTTC.